The rows below give T cell receptor beta chains drawn from one sample of a study of cytotoxic CD8 clonotypes in ibrutinib-treated CLL. TCRdb's table, derived via immunoSEQ multiplex PCR, lists solely in-frame clones and lacks some. The sample holds nearly 50,000 clones, about 50% seen once. Sequenced here: PBMCs, sampled after 24 months of ibrutinib treatment. The receptors derive from a human donor with chronic lymphocytic leukemia. The CDR3 runs from the conserved cysteine through the conserved F or W. Fields, in order: CDR3 length, J gene, V gene, clone size, D gene, CDR3 protein, CDR3 DNA. A D gene is named only where the DNA matches it firmly. Only some rows state a clone size, as once, few, many or a class for expanded clones.

cdr3_length: 14
j_call: TRBJ2-5
v_call: TRBV5-4
clone_size: NA
d_call: NA
cdr3_aa: CASREMGVQETQYF
cdr3_nt: TGTGCCAGCCGGGAAATGGGGGTCCAAGAGACCCAGTACTTC

cdr3_length: 12
j_call: TRBJ2-7
v_call: TRBV5-1
clone_size: few
d_call: NA
cdr3_aa: CASSFSDGGQYF
cdr3_nt: TGCGCCAGCAGCTTCTCAGACGGGGGGCAGTACTTC

cdr3_length: 15
j_call: TRBJ2-7
v_call: TRBV2
clone_size: once
d_call: TRBD2
cdr3_aa: CASSTPGGGSYEQYF
cdr3_nt: TGTGCCAGCAGTACCCCCGGGGGGGGGTCCTACGAGCAGTACTTC

cdr3_length: 14
j_call: TRBJ2-1
v_call: TRBV29-1
clone_size: once
d_call: TRBD2
cdr3_aa: CSVEGRGGVHEQFF
cdr3_nt: TGCAGCGTTGAGGGGCGGGGGGGCGTCCATGAGCAGTTCTTC

cdr3_length: 13
j_call: TRBJ2-7
v_call: TRBV6-5
clone_size: NA
d_call: NA
cdr3_aa: CASSLTGFHEQYF
cdr3_nt: TGTGCCAGCAGTTTAACAGGGTTCCACGAGCAGTACTTC

cdr3_length: 16
j_call: TRBJ1-2
v_call: TRBV19
clone_size: few
d_call: NA
cdr3_aa: CASSIFPDPGPYGYTF
cdr3_nt: TGTGCCAGTAGTATTTTCCCGGATCCGGGGCCCTATGGCTACACCTTC

cdr3_length: 13
j_call: TRBJ1-5
v_call: TRBV9
clone_size: few
d_call: NA
cdr3_aa: CASSRWVDQPQHF
cdr3_nt: TGTGCCAGCTCCCGATGGGTCGATCAGCCCCAGCATTTT

cdr3_length: 15
j_call: TRBJ2-2
v_call: TRBV5-1
clone_size: NA
d_call: NA
cdr3_aa: CASSFGGAPTGELFF
cdr3_nt: TGCGCCAGCAGCTTCGGTGGGGCGCCCACCGGGGAGCTGTTTTTT

cdr3_length: 12
j_call: TRBJ2-2
v_call: TRBV4-1
clone_size: NA
d_call: NA
cdr3_aa: CASRSNTGELFF
cdr3_nt: TGCGCCAGCCGCTCAAACACCGGGGAGCTGTTTTTT

cdr3_length: 14
j_call: TRBJ1-6
v_call: TRBV27
clone_size: NA
d_call: NA
cdr3_aa: CASSFLAVNSPLHF
cdr3_nt: TGTGCCAGCAGTTTTCTAGCGGTAAATTCACCCCTCCACTTT

cdr3_length: 15
j_call: TRBJ1-1
v_call: TRBV10-3
clone_size: few
d_call: NA
cdr3_aa: CAIGTSNSRYTEAFF
cdr3_nt: TGTGCCATCGGGACTTCGAACAGCCGGTACACTGAAGCTTTCTTT

cdr3_length: 16
j_call: TRBJ2-2
v_call: TRBV6-5
clone_size: NA
d_call: NA
cdr3_aa: CASSSGWRGNTGELFF
cdr3_nt: TGTGCCAGCAGTTCGGGCTGGCGGGGGAACACCGGGGAGCTGTTTTTT

cdr3_length: 14
j_call: TRBJ1-4
v_call: TRBV27
clone_size: NA
d_call: TRBD1
cdr3_aa: CASSPTGRKEKLFF
cdr3_nt: TGTGCCAGCAGCCCGACAGGGAGGAAGGAAAAACTGTTTTTT

cdr3_length: 15
j_call: TRBJ1-6
v_call: TRBV2
clone_size: few
d_call: NA
cdr3_aa: CASSEALRSYSPLHF
cdr3_nt: TGTGCCAGCAGTGAAGCGCTTCGGTCCTATTCACCCCTCCACTTT

cdr3_length: 13
j_call: TRBJ1-5
v_call: TRBV4-1
clone_size: NA
d_call: NA
cdr3_aa: CASSLVSNQPQHF
cdr3_nt: TGCGCCAGCAGCCTTGTTAGCAATCAGCCCCAGCATTTT

cdr3_length: 14
j_call: TRBJ2-5
v_call: TRBV6-6
clone_size: NA
d_call: NA
cdr3_aa: CASSSEWGQETQYF
cdr3_nt: TGTGCCAGCAGTTCGGAGTGGGGACAAGAGACCCAGTACTTC

cdr3_length: 17
j_call: TRBJ1-1
v_call: TRBV4-1
clone_size: once
d_call: TRBD1
cdr3_aa: CASSQEGTGQPNTEAFF
cdr3_nt: TGCGCCAGCAGCCAAGAAGGGACAGGCCAGCCCAACACTGAAGCTTTCTTT

cdr3_length: 15
j_call: TRBJ2-1
v_call: TRBV9
clone_size: NA
d_call: TRBD2
cdr3_aa: CASSKAGGVYNEQFF
cdr3_nt: TGTGCCAGCTCGAAGGCGGGGGGCGTTTACAATGAGCAGTTCTTC

cdr3_length: 15
j_call: TRBJ2-5
v_call: TRBV5-1
clone_size: NA
d_call: TRBD1
cdr3_aa: CASSLVAGGRETQYF
cdr3_nt: TGCGCCAGCAGCTTGGTGGCAGGGGGCCGTGAGACCCAGTACTTC

cdr3_length: 13
j_call: TRBJ2-1
v_call: TRBV7-9
clone_size: NA
d_call: NA
cdr3_aa: CASSYDLQREQFF
cdr3_nt: TGTGCCAGCAGCTACGACTTGCAAAGGGAGCAGTTCTTC

cdr3_length: 14
j_call: TRBJ2-2
v_call: TRBV19
clone_size: NA
d_call: NA
cdr3_aa: CASSLYRNTGELFF
cdr3_nt: TGTGCCAGTAGTCTTTACAGGAATACCGGGGAGCTGTTTTTT

cdr3_length: 16
j_call: TRBJ2-3
v_call: TRBV27
clone_size: NA
d_call: NA
cdr3_aa: CASSLSRAGWTDTQYF
cdr3_nt: TGTGCCAGCAGTTTATCGAGGGCAGGGTGGACAGATACGCAGTATTTT

cdr3_length: 14
j_call: TRBJ2-5
v_call: TRBV27
clone_size: NA
d_call: NA
cdr3_aa: CASSLSPAVQTQYF
cdr3_nt: TGTGCCAGCAGTTTATCCCCAGCGGTCCAGACCCAGTACTTC

cdr3_length: 16
j_call: TRBJ1-1
v_call: TRBV6-4
clone_size: NA
d_call: NA
cdr3_aa: CASSAGSAGLNTEAFF
cdr3_nt: TGTGCCAGCAGTGCGGGGTCGGCAGGTTTGAACACTGAAGCTTTCTTT

cdr3_length: 16
j_call: TRBJ2-3
v_call: TRBV5-6
clone_size: NA
d_call: TRBD2
cdr3_aa: CASSLGGGTRRRTQYF
cdr3_nt: TGTGCCAGCAGCTTGGGCGGGGGTACCCGCCGGCGTACGCAGTATTTT

cdr3_length: 12
j_call: TRBJ1-2
v_call: TRBV2
clone_size: NA
d_call: NA
cdr3_aa: CASSWGVYGYTF
cdr3_nt: TGTGCCAGCAGTTGGGGCGTCTATGGCTACACCTTC

cdr3_length: 13
j_call: TRBJ1-5
v_call: TRBV6-5
clone_size: few
d_call: NA
cdr3_aa: CASKEGGDQPQHF
cdr3_nt: TGTGCCAGCAAAGAGGGGGGTGATCAGCCCCAGCATTTT

cdr3_length: 18
j_call: TRBJ1-4
v_call: TRBV15
clone_size: once
d_call: NA
cdr3_aa: CATSRDHWGTGDDEKLFF
cdr3_nt: TGTGCCACCAGCAGAGATCATTGGGGGACGGGGGACGATGAAAAACTGTTTTTT

cdr3_length: 15
j_call: TRBJ2-3
v_call: TRBV19
clone_size: NA
d_call: NA
cdr3_aa: CASSNPPELTDTQYF
cdr3_nt: TGTGCCAGTAGTAACCCTCCGGAGCTCACAGATACGCAGTATTTT

cdr3_length: 13
j_call: TRBJ1-1
v_call: TRBV5-1
clone_size: NA
d_call: TRBD1
cdr3_aa: CASSFGQGTEAFF
cdr3_nt: TGCGCCAGCAGCTTCGGACAGGGCACCGAAGCTTTCTTT

cdr3_length: 16
j_call: TRBJ2-7
v_call: TRBV5-4
clone_size: NA
d_call: TRBD1
cdr3_aa: CASSPRQGWSSYEQYF
cdr3_nt: TGTGCCAGCAGCCCCAGACAGGGATGGAGCTCCTACGAGCAGTACTTC

cdr3_length: 13
j_call: TRBJ1-2
v_call: TRBV6-5
clone_size: NA
d_call: NA
cdr3_aa: CASRKGGEIGYTF
cdr3_nt: TGTGCCAGCAGAAAGGGTGGGGAGATAGGCTACACCTTC

cdr3_length: 16
j_call: TRBJ2-7
v_call: TRBV7-9
clone_size: NA
d_call: TRBD1
cdr3_aa: CASSSPPGQGTYEQYF
cdr3_nt: TGTGCCAGCAGCTCCCCACCGGGACAGGGGACTTACGAGCAGTACTTC

cdr3_length: 14
j_call: TRBJ1-5
v_call: TRBV15
clone_size: medium-sized
d_call: TRBD1
cdr3_aa: CATSKTGNNQPQHF
cdr3_nt: TGTGCCACCAGTAAGACAGGGAACAATCAGCCCCAGCATTTT

cdr3_length: 17
j_call: TRBJ2-1
v_call: TRBV7-9
clone_size: NA
d_call: NA
cdr3_aa: CASSLAQGGSSYNEQFF
cdr3_nt: TGTGCCAGCAGCTTAGCCCAGGGGGGGAGCTCCTACAATGAGCAGTTCTTC

cdr3_length: 17
j_call: TRBJ1-6
v_call: TRBV11-2
clone_size: NA
d_call: NA
cdr3_aa: CASSLDRGSAYNSPLHF
cdr3_nt: TGTGCCAGCAGCTTAGACCGGGGTAGTGCCTATAATTCACCCCTCCACTTT

cdr3_length: 13
j_call: TRBJ1-5
v_call: TRBV5-6
clone_size: NA
d_call: TRBD1
cdr3_aa: CASSRGQYQPQHF
cdr3_nt: TGTGCCAGCAGCCGGGGACAGTATCAGCCCCAGCATTTT

cdr3_length: 15
j_call: TRBJ2-7
v_call: TRBV5-1
clone_size: few
d_call: NA
cdr3_aa: CASSRHNRPTYEQYF
cdr3_nt: TGCGCCAGCAGCCGGCATAACAGGCCAACCTACGAGCAGTACTTC

cdr3_length: 14
j_call: TRBJ1-1
v_call: TRBV29-1
clone_size: NA
d_call: TRBD1
cdr3_aa: CSVKDRVGITEAFF
cdr3_nt: TGCAGCGTTAAGGACAGGGTCGGAATCACTGAAGCTTTCTTT

cdr3_length: 12
j_call: TRBJ1-1
v_call: TRBV5-5
clone_size: NA
d_call: NA
cdr3_aa: CASSLRGTEAFF
cdr3_nt: TGTGCCAGCAGCTTAAGGGGGACTGAAGCTTTCTTT

cdr3_length: 11
j_call: TRBJ2-1
v_call: TRBV20-1
clone_size: NA
d_call: NA
cdr3_aa: CSARGPDEQFF
cdr3_nt: TGCAGTGCCCGGGGGCCCGATGAGCAGTTCTTC

cdr3_length: 13
j_call: TRBJ1-5
v_call: TRBV7-7
clone_size: NA
d_call: NA
cdr3_aa: CASSLGTNQPQHF
cdr3_nt: TGTGCCAGCAGCTTAGGGACAAATCAGCCCCAGCATTTT

cdr3_length: 12
j_call: TRBJ2-7
v_call: TRBV14
clone_size: few
d_call: NA
cdr3_aa: CASSQTRVEQYF
cdr3_nt: TGTGCCAGCAGCCAGACCAGGGTCGAGCAGTACTTC

cdr3_length: 13
j_call: TRBJ2-7
v_call: TRBV6-5
clone_size: few
d_call: NA
cdr3_aa: CASSQPGGQVLYF
cdr3_nt: TGTGCCAGCAGCCAGCCTGGGGGCCAGGTCCTGTACTTC

cdr3_length: 14
j_call: TRBJ1-1
v_call: TRBV18
clone_size: NA
d_call: NA
cdr3_aa: CASSPLAENTEAFF
cdr3_nt: TGTGCCAGCTCACCCCTGGCAGAGAACACTGAAGCTTTCTTT

cdr3_length: 15
j_call: TRBJ1-2
v_call: TRBV6-1
clone_size: NA
d_call: NA
cdr3_aa: CASSENPGGSYGYTF
cdr3_nt: TGTGCCAGCAGTGAAAATCCTGGAGGGAGCTATGGCTACACCTTC

cdr3_length: 15
j_call: TRBJ2-7
v_call: TRBV5-8
clone_size: NA
d_call: NA
cdr3_aa: CASSLAGAVRYEQYF
cdr3_nt: TGTGCCAGCAGCTTGGCCGGGGCAGTTCGGTACGAGCAGTACTTC

cdr3_length: 15
j_call: TRBJ1-5
v_call: TRBV19
clone_size: NA
d_call: TRBD1
cdr3_aa: CASMLGQGANQPQHF
cdr3_nt: TGTGCCAGTATGTTGGGACAGGGGGCAAATCAGCCCCAGCATTTT

cdr3_length: 16
j_call: TRBJ1-5
v_call: TRBV15
clone_size: NA
d_call: NA
cdr3_aa: CATSSRWGGSNQPQHF
cdr3_nt: TGTGCCACCAGCAGTCGCTGGGGAGGTAGCAATCAGCCCCAGCATTTT

cdr3_length: 12
j_call: TRBJ2-5
v_call: TRBV21-1
clone_size: NA
d_call: NA
cdr3_aa: CASSKGSETQYF
cdr3_nt: TGTGCCAGCAGCAAAGGGTCCGAGACCCAGTACTTC

cdr3_length: 12
j_call: TRBJ2-1
v_call: TRBV15
clone_size: NA
d_call: NA
cdr3_aa: CATSRGRNEQFF
cdr3_nt: TGTGCCACCAGCAGAGGGAGGAATGAGCAGTTCTTC

cdr3_length: 14
j_call: TRBJ1-3
v_call: TRBV6-5
clone_size: NA
d_call: NA
cdr3_aa: CASSRTAGGNTIYF
cdr3_nt: TGTGCCAGCAGCCGGACAGCGGGGGGAAACACCATATATTTT

cdr3_length: 14
j_call: TRBJ2-7
v_call: TRBV6-6
clone_size: once
d_call: NA
cdr3_aa: CASSLDALSYEQYF
cdr3_nt: TGTGCCAGCAGCCTGGACGCATTGTCCTACGAGCAGTACTTC

cdr3_length: 15
j_call: TRBJ1-1
v_call: TRBV16
clone_size: NA
d_call: NA
cdr3_aa: CASSQSRQGDTEAFF
cdr3_nt: TGTGCCAGCAGCCAATCCCGGCAGGGAGACACTGAAGCTTTCTTT

cdr3_length: 14
j_call: TRBJ1-1
v_call: TRBV5-4
clone_size: NA
d_call: TRBD1
cdr3_aa: CASSSPDRDAEAFF
cdr3_nt: TGTGCCAGCAGCTCACCGGACAGGGACGCTGAAGCTTTCTTT